This record concerns one T cell receptor beta chain sequence. The antigen is unknown. Germline CDR1 reads SEHNR; CDR2 reads FQNEAQ (reference sequence). The CDR3 spans 16 residues. The V end was cut by 1 base, the J end by 4 bases, with 11 bases between. From blood, roughly 220-550 ng of genomic DNA served as TRB template. The data originate from a study of T and B cells in COVID-19 patients. Study-level points and caveats: The recovered cohort had about 2,300 exclusive TCR clusters, including around 34 low generation probability clusters.

TRB rearrangements were amplified by multiplex PCR with BIOMED2 TRB-A/B primers. One entry per CDR3 protein, called by TCRdb with MiXCR from the multiplex PCR reads. Counted here are approximately 5,000 distinct CDR3 sequences, roughly 26% occurring once; the ten biggest clones make up about 20%. Sequenced input: blood. This sequence originates from a human donor with active COVID-19. The rearrangement joins TRBV7-9 to TRBJ2-6, with a tentative D call TRBD2 (5 bases). The chain's CDR3 is CASSLGGSGGANVLTF. The CDR3 nucleotides are TGTGCCAGCAGCTTAGGCGGGTCCGGGGGGGCCAACGTCCTGACTTTC.